These 14 T cell receptor beta chains were all obtained from the same sample, sequenced in a study of preoperative IRX-2 immunotherapy in early breast cancer. Clones were read by immunoSEQ multiplex PCR, and TCRdb kept only the in-frame ones, dropping some. The sample lists fewer than 35,000 clones, about 90% occurring once. Noted treatment: preoperative locoregional IRX-2 cytokine immunotherapy. Sequences were derived from tumor tissue, sampled after IRX-2 immunotherapy. The receptors derive from a human donor with breast cancer.

The chain combines TRBV11-3 with TRBJ1-5; D is uncertain. Germline CDR1 SGHNT, CDR2 YENEEA. The CDR3 is 15 residues long. V lost 5 bases to trimming and J lost 0 bases, with 11 bases between them. DNA of the CDR3: TGTGCCAGCAGCATCGACACTTATAGCAATCAGCCCCAGCATTTT. The encoded protein is CASSIDTYSNQPQHF.

V is TRBV6-8 and J is TRBJ1-1; no definite D call. Germline values: CDR1 MNHGY, CDR2 SAAAGT. CDR3 length equals 12 residues. Trimming left V 6 bases short and J 1 base short, with 6 bases between. The CDR3 DNA reads as TGTGCCAGCAGGCCCAGGAACACTGAAGCTTTCTTT. This translates into CASRPRNTEAFF.

This chain links TRBV6-8 with TRBJ1-2; perhaps TRBD1 as D (5 bases). CDR1 is MNHGY, CDR2 SAAAGT, per germline. V lost 4 bases and J 4 bases, leaving 13 bases between the germline ends. The CDR3 is 14 amino acids. CDR3 coding DNA: TGTGCCAGCAGTTTTTCAGGGTTAACCTATGGCTACACCTTC. Protein: CASSFSGLTYGYTF.

This clone was counted only a few times. The chain is built from TRBV28 and TRBJ2-7; TRBD2 might be the D (5 bases). Trimming removed 1 base at V and 6 bases at J, with 10 bases between. The CDR3 is 13 residues long. The germline V gene has CDR1 MDHEN and CDR2 SYDVKM. CDR3 nucleotides: TGTGCCAGCAGTTTATATCCGGGGAGCGAGCAGTACGTC. This encodes CASSLYPGSEQYV.

The chain employs TRBV7-6 and TRBJ1-1; weak D call: TRBD1 (5 bases). Between the trimmed V and J ends, which lost 2 bases and 7 bases, there was a span of 14 bases. The CDR3 totals 14 residues. Germline V gene lookup returns CDR1 SGHVS and CDR2 FNYEAQ. Here the CDR3 DNA reads TGTGCCAGCAGCTTAAACCTCGGGACGAGTGAAGCTTTCTTT. As protein: CASSLNLGTSEAFF.

This clone was observed once. The CDR3 here is CASSRTGFYQPQHF. The DNA for the CDR3 is TGTGCCAGCAGCCGTACAGGGTTCTACCAGCCCCAGCATTTT. J is TRBJ1-5 and V is TRBV6-8; D possibly corresponds to TRBD1 (6 bases). V was shortened by 6 bases and J by 7 bases, with 16 bases between the two germline ends. CDR1 is MNHGY and CDR2 is SAAAGT in the germline V gene. The CDR3 spans 14 residues.

The J gene is TRBJ2-1, the V gene TRBV6-8; 11 bases are shared with TRBD2. From germline, CDR1 is MNHGY and CDR2 SAAAGT. This CDR3 spans 15 amino acids. The junction had 10 bases not matched to a gene; V was cut back by 10 bases and J by 5 bases. Written as DNA, the CDR3 is TGTGCCATCAGCCCTGGGACTAGCGGCAACAATGAGCAGTTCTTC. This encodes CAISPGTSGNNEQFF.

This chain uses TRBV6-8 with TRBJ1-2, with TRBD1 matching over 9 bases. The germline CDR1 and CDR2 sequences are MNHGY and SAAAGT. The CDR3 covers 14 residues. Losses at the gene ends were 4 bases for V and 9 bases for J; bases not matched to a gene: 9. CDR3 sequence: CASSFSQGARSYTF. Here the CDR3 DNA reads TGTGCCAGCAGTTTCTCACAGGGGGCGCGAAGCTACACCTTC.

The rearrangement links TRBV10-3 to TRBJ1-4; D gene ambiguous. This CDR3 contains 15 residues. Looked up from germline, CDR1 is ENHRY and CDR2 is SYGVKD. Trimming cost V 10 bases and J 5 bases, with 20 bases left between them. This CDR3 is CASTLDRGKNEKLFF. CDR3 bases: TGTGCCAGTACCCTGGACCGGGGTAAAAATGAAAAACTGTTTTTT.

The chain couples TRBV11-3 to TRBJ2-3, with 13 bases aligning to TRBD2. V was clipped by 5 bases and J by 4 bases; unmatched bases: 3. This CDR3 is 15 amino acids long. Looked up from germline, CDR1 is SGHNT and CDR2 is YENEEA. The CDR3 DNA sequence: TGTGCCAGCAGCAACGGACTAGCGGGGGCAGATACGCAGTATTTT. This translates into CASSNGLAGADTQYF.

The chain recombines TRBV23-1 with TRBJ1-5, with D tentatively TRBD1 (5 bases). TRBV23-1 is filed as an ORF, its function uncertain. V was clipped by 6 bases and J by 5 bases, with 17 bases between them. CDR3 size: 15 residues. Written as DNA, the CDR3 is TGCGCCAGCAGCCAAGTGTGGGGCACCCATCAGCCCCAGCATTTT. Translation gives CASSQVWGTHQPQHF.

This clone was detected only once. The J gene is TRBJ1-4, the V gene TRBV19, with 8 bases lining up with TRBD1. With V trimmed by 4 bases and J by 3 bases, 1 base remained unmatched. CDR1 and CDR2 from the germline V gene are LNHDA and SQIVND (reference sequence). This CDR3 comprises 14 residues. CDR3 amino acids: CASSTDRANEKLFF. CDR3 coding DNA: TGTGCCAGTAGTACGGACAGGGCTAATGAAAAACTGTTTTTT.

The rearrangement links TRBV18 to TRBJ2-1; 8 positions match TRBD2. J was trimmed by 5 bases and V by 1 base; bases with no gene match: 7. The germline V gene has CDR1 KGHSH and CDR2 LQKENI. This CDR3 comprises 16 residues. CDR3 protein: CASSPLGGRTHNEQFF. The CDR3 nucleotides are TGTGCCAGCTCACCACTTGGCGGGAGGACCCACAATGAGCAGTTCTTC.

V gene TRBV7-6 combines with J gene TRBJ2-7; tentatively, D is TRBD1 (5 bases). Per germline, CDR1 SGHVS and CDR2 FNYEAQ. The CDR3 is made up of 16 amino acids. Trimming removed 5 bases from V and 3 bases from J, with 20 bases in between. The CDR3 DNA sequence: TGTGCCAGCAGCCGTTTACCTACAGGTGAGGACTACGAGCAGTACGTC. It codes for CASSRLPTGEDYEQYV.